This T cell receptor beta chain originates from a study of cytomegalovirus exposure and HLA in healthy donors. As for the study in general: It was reported in a later analysis that the same platform had been used for the 120 or so validation repertoires as for the approximately 730 first-cohort repertoires.

Study-wide findings and caveats: The tendency of first-cohort TCR clusters to co-occur in the 130 or so validation repertoires was identified by a subsequent analysis. The classifier reportedly diagnosed cytomegalovirus status with high sensitivity and specificity.

Profiled with immunoSEQ multiplex PCR; TCRdb holds only in-frame clones, not every one. Altogether about 240,000 clones are present, 70% to 90% being singletons, with the ten largest covering less than 1.5%. On this clone itself: Its antigen is still unknown.

Losses at the gene ends were 5 bases for V and 3 bases for J; bases not matched to a gene: 10. Germline assignment: CDR1 SGDLS and CDR2 YYNGEE. This CDR3 is built from 15 residues. The clonotype was recovered from a woman aged 25 to 39 in good health and CMV-seropositive. Sequences were obtained from PBMCs. The chain combines TRBV9 with TRBJ1-1, with 7 bases lining up with TRBD1. CDR3 region: CASSFTGAGDTEAFF. CDR3 DNA: TGTGCCAGCAGTTTTACAGGGGCCGGGGACACTGAAGCTTTCTTT. The complete variable domain, with remaining parts taken from reference TRBV9 and TRBJ1-1, reads DSGVTQTPKHLITATGQRVTLRCSPRSGDLSVYWYQQSLDQGLQFLIQYYNGEERAKGNILERFSAQQFPDLHSELNLSSLELGDSALYFCASSFTGAGDTEAFFGQGTRLTVV.